The clone carrying this T cell receptor beta chain was seen once. This entry is derived from a study of blood T cell repertoires in COVID-19. Study-level information: Acute and convalescent COVID-19 samples came from the United States, Italy and Spain. Sample material is recorded as cDNA or gDNA derived from T cells, B-cell-depleted T cells, or PBMCs.

This CDR3 comprises 12 residues. V was cut by 6 bases and J by 6 bases, with 11 bases left in between. Source study methods: Nucleated cell counts were estimated from reference gene primer amplification. Assay: immunoSEQ multiplex PCR; the TCRdb copy retains only in-frame clones and omits some. The DNA gave D and trimming, while V, J and clone size come from that table. The sample carries about 74,000 clones, 88% recorded once. The chain has TRBV12-3 or TRBV12-4 and TRBJ1-1, with a tentative D call TRBD1 (5 bases). The receptor's source is a woman aged 80 or over with active or convalescent COVID-19. Sequenced sample: peripheral blood. The CDR3 region is CASSPGISEAFF. The CDR3 DNA reads as TGTGCCAGCAGCCCAGGGATTTCTGAAGCTTTCTTT.